Given below is one T cell receptor beta chain in context. As yet, its antigen is unknown. Primers included in the PCR were 60 Vbeta and 13 Jbeta primers. The protocol was immunoSEQ multiplex PCR, while the TCRdb copy is restricted to in-frame clones and leaves out a portion. The sample includes approximately 85,000 clones, 80% of them seen just once. This entry comes from a study of cytomegalovirus exposure and HLA in healthy donors. The CDR3 contains 17 residues. CDR1 and CDR2 from the germline V gene are MRHNA and SNTAGT. Study-level results: Reports state that TCR beta sequences accurately predicted most subjects' HLA-A and HLA-B alleles. HLA alleles were associated with around 17,000 TCR beta sequences in a later analysis at 0.05 false discovery rate.

Healthy bone marrow donors made up the donor group. The specimen was PBMCs. This clonotype was sampled from a man aged 45-60 years in good health and CMV-seropositive. V and J are TRBV6-4 and TRBJ2-5; weak D call: TRBD1 (5 bases). The closer fit of TRBJ2-7 to the DNA end suggests the J call may be wrong. The CDR3 here is CASSDSRPRRRGYEQYF. CDR3 nucleotide sequence: TGTGCCAGCAGTGACTCGAGGCCTAGGCGAAGGGGCTACGAGCAGTACTTC.